These T cell receptor beta chains were read from a single sample in a study of blood T cell repertoires in COVID-19. TCRdb keeps only in-frame clones here, not all; method: immunoSEQ multiplex PCR. Altogether more than 85,000 clones are present, roughly 85% being singletons, with the ten largest covering about 5%. The sample taken for sequencing was peripheral blood. The receptors derive from a man between 65 and 85 years old with acute or convalescent COVID-19. Each CDR3 is given with its conserved first and last residue.

V	J	CDR3
TRBV5-1	TRBJ2-7	CASRQKGGIHEQYF
TRBV9	TRBJ1-3	CASSVETGVGNTIYF
TRBV28	TRBJ2-3	CASSRTRPRFTDTQYF
TRBV19	TRBJ2-2	CASTLWTGAYTGELFF
TRBV28	TRBJ1-4	CASRIEGGAGEKLFF
TRBV6-5	TRBJ1-2	CASSASRDRRTGYTF
TRBV19	TRBJ2-7	CASSYGLNQQQYF
TRBV3-1/TRBV3-2	TRBJ1-6	CASSPLTSGDFGSPLHF
TRBV5-1	TRBJ2-3	CASSLDGRHEGGQYF
TRBV12-5	TRBJ1-5	CASGLVVREPQHF
TRBV19	TRBJ1-5	CASRFRDRGQPQHF
TRBV2	TRBJ2-3	CASSAFGTGGRDTQYF
TRBV6-1	TRBJ1-5	CASSEGASGQPQHF
TRBV7-9	TRBJ1-1	CASSLGRQAPNTEAFF